Included here is one T cell receptor beta chain sequence, with context. Method: immunoSEQ multiplex PCR; TCRdb's copy keeps in-frame clones and lacks some. This sample yields about 2.4 million clones, of which 80% to 95% are seen a single time; 0.36% belongs to the top ten. The sample belongs to a study of shared clonotypes between healthy human individuals. There are 13 residues in the CDR3. Germline V gene data show CDR1 as KGHSH and CDR2 as LQKENI. The junction had 10 bases not matched to a gene; V was cut back by 6 bases and J by 10 bases. Specimen: naive CD4+ T cells from PBMCs. The subset was: CD45RA+ positively selected. This chain joins TRBV18 and TRBJ2-5; TRBD1 aligns across 8 bases. The sequence was obtained from a man between 18 and 35 years old in good health. Some clones in this sample may be carry-over from other donors' samples. The DNA for the CDR3 is TGTGCCAGCTCGCCGACGATACAGGGGGACCAGTACTTC. Its protein product is CASSPTIQGDQYF.